This entry concerns a single T cell receptor beta chain. Which antigen it targets is not known. The source of the sample is a study of monozygotic twins with inflammatory bowel disease (dated by TCRdb to the late 2010s). About the full investigation: The complete study included approximately 30 monozygotic twin pairs: 19 IBD-discordant Danish pairs and nine German pairs, of which four were IBD-concordant and five were IBD-discordant. Each individual had, on average, about 151 000 unique TCRalpha sequences and 181 000 unique TCRbeta sequences available for analysis. Disease-associated traits were sought mainly through comparisons between IBD patients and their genetically identical healthy co-twins within discordant pairs. Study-wide findings and limitations: The results gave no support for a single strong signal or clonotype linked to IBD. Repertoire similarity did not differ between concordant and discordant twins, possibly due to limited statistical power. Distinction between different T cell subtypes could not be achieved in the analysis. A decrease in TCRbeta repertoire diversity, as measured by inverse Simpson index, was observed in IBD patients compared with their healthy co-twins. Differing immunosuppressive treatments among patients may have added background noise and inter-individual variability to the repertoires. Compared with healthy twins, IBD patients had fewer clonotypes in common with other individuals, a difference most pronounced in patients showing signs of disease activity.

From each donor, a roughly 2.5 ml peripheral blood sample was collected into PAXgene tubes and stored at -80 degrees C. Without any T cell sorting, total RNA was extracted from whole blood using the PAXgene blood miRNA kit on an automated QIAcube. Deep TCRalpha and TCRbeta repertoire profiling with unique molecular barcoding was performed on peripheral blood of monozygotic twin pairs concordant or discordant for inflammatory bowel disease. For every twin pair, smoking habits were documented, and each individual was categorised as a current, former or never smoker. Including the terminal cysteine and phenylalanine, the CDR3 comprises 16 residues. The protein alone is recorded here. The germline V gene (reference sequence) gives CDR1 as LNHDA and CDR2 as SQIVND. Library prep was done by 5' RACE. Preparation of each TCR library used roughly 3,300 ng of total RNA. cDNA was synthesized with SMARTScribe reverse transcriptase in eight separate reactions per sample. Unique molecular identifiers containing a 6-nucleotide sample barcode were introduced through template switching during cDNA synthesis. TCRalpha and TCRbeta cDNA was amplified in two nested PCRs of roughly 16 and 10 cycles, and bead purification was carried out after each PCR. Before amplification, cDNA was treated with uracil DNA-glycosylase and purified using the QIAquick PCR purification kit. In the second PCR, Illumina TruSeq-compatible adapters and sample-specific barcodes were added. TapeStation and Qubit were used to check library quality and concentration, and about 4.5 ng of each library was pooled. The pooled libraries were sequenced with 2 x 100 bp reads and custom sequencing primers on an Illumina HiSeq2500 single-index Rapid Run. The authors' pipeline ran thus. UMI-based consensus assembly with MiGEC version 1.2.6 was used to correct PCR and sequencing errors. MiXCR version 2.1.1 was used for V(D)J alignment, clonotype assembly and CDR3 extraction. Normalisation of gene usage, clonotype sharing and MAIT/NKT TCR abundance was achieved by analysing the top 1000, 10 000 and 20 000 clonotypes per sample. After downsampling to 27 000 UMIs, diversity was calculated as the inverse Simpson index using the vegan R package. Paired Mann-Whitney U tests were applied to discordant twin pairs, with Benjamini-Hochberg correction for multiple testing. After TCRdb reprocessed the reads, each CDR3 protein sequence was kept as one row, without DNA. Here the V and J calls rest on TCRdb's processing, not on the authors' analysis. The sample's own table lists 300,000 to 450,000 distinct CDR3 sequences. Together, the top ten hold roughly 2.6% of the sample.

This TCR was sampled from a human donor with ulcerative colitis or Crohn's disease, or a healthy co-twin of an affected twin (not recorded which). Sequenced sample: blood. The sequence links TRBV19 to TRBJ1-5. CDR3 loop: CASSPGAPHSNQPQHF.